One sample yielded the 12 T cell receptor beta chains listed below, sequenced in a study of blood T cell repertoires in COVID-19. Measured with immunoSEQ multiplex PCR; TCRdb has only the in-frame clones, and not every one. The table includes around 450,000 clones, 90% detected once. The sequencing sample was made of PBMCs or T cells enriched from blood (not recorded which). All receptors come from a man aged 18 to 29 who had recovered from COVID-19.

CDR3 amino acids: CASFGEEKLFF. The DNA of the CDR3 is TGTGCCAGCTTTGGTGAGGAAAAACTGTTTTTT. This sequence joins TRBV28 and TRBJ1-4; D is undetermined. This CDR3 contains 11 residues. Per germline, CDR1 MDHEN and CDR2 SYDVKM. V was cut by 8 bases and J by 8 bases, with 9 bases left in between.

CDR3 amino acids: CASGSRQTNEKLFF. As DNA, the CDR3 is TGTGCCAGCGGCAGTCGACAGACAAATGAAAAACTGTTTTTT. The genes are TRBV7-9 and TRBJ1-4, with D possibly matching TRBD1 (5 bases). The CDR3 contains 14 residues. The V end lost 8 bases, the J end lost 5 bases, and 15 bases lay between the germline ends. The germline V gene encodes CDR1 SEHNR and CDR2 FQNEAQ (reference sequence).

J is TRBJ1-5 and V is TRBV28; D perhaps matches TRBD1 (6 bases). Trimming shortened V by 5 bases and J by 7 bases, and 18 bases separated the two germline ends. This CDR3 is built from 15 residues. Germline V lookup: CDR1 MDHEN, CDR2 SYDVKM. The CDR3 protein is CASSTRKGERQPQHF. The CDR3 bases are TGTGCCAGCAGTACTCGGAAGGGGGAGCGGCAGCCCCAGCATTTT. The complete variable domain, with remaining parts taken from reference TRBV28 and TRBJ1-5, reads DVKVTQSSRYLVKRTGEKVFLECVQDMDHENMFWYRQDPGLGLRLIYFSYDVKMKEKGDIPEGYSVSREKKERFSLILESASTNQTSMYLCASSTRKGERQPQHFGDGTRLSIL.

The V call is TRBV10-2, the J call TRBJ1-5; TRBD1 agrees at 9 bases. Unmatched junction bases numbered 7, after V lost 9 bases and J lost 4 bases. This CDR3 spans 14 amino acids. The V gene's germline CDR1 is WSHSY and CDR2 SAAADI. CDR3 sequence reads: CASKGTGTNQPQHF. CDR3 in DNA: TGCGCCAGTAAAGGGACAGGGACTAATCAGCCCCAGCATTTT.

The chain combines TRBV7-2 with TRBJ1-2; tentative D call: TRBD1 (5 bases). Germline-derived CDR1 and CDR2 are SGHTA and FQGNSA. The CDR3 consists of 14 residues. Trimming cost V 5 bases and J 3 bases, with 13 bases left between them. The CDR3 is CASSLVGGDYGYTF. As DNA, the CDR3 is TGTGCCAGCAGCCTAGTGGGGGGGGACTATGGCTACACCTTC.

V is TRBV9 and J is TRBJ1-3; TRBD1 agrees at 8 bases. J was trimmed by 0 bases and V by 4 bases; bases with no gene match: 6. Germline V gives CDR1 SGDLS, CDR2 YYNGEE. The CDR3 is made up of 16 amino acids. The chain's CDR3 is CASSFGTGSSGNTIYF. The CDR3 coding sequence is TGTGCCAGCAGCTTCGGGACAGGAAGCTCTGGAAACACCATATATTTT.

The chain has TRBV9 and TRBJ2-1; TRBD2 aligns across 8 bases. Losses at the gene ends were 0 bases for V and 9 bases for J; bases not matched to a gene: 8. The CDR3 spans 15 residues. CDR1 and CDR2 (germline): SGDLS, YYNGEE. DNA for the CDR3: TGTGCCAGCAGCGTAGGCGGGGGGAATCCCAGTGAGCAGTTCTTC. Encoded protein: CASSVGGGNPSEQFF.

The chain recombines TRBV18 with TRBJ1-3, with D possibly being TRBD1 (6 bases). The ends were cut back, 9 bases at V and 0 bases at J, with 15 bases in the middle. CDR3 length equals 15 residues. Per the germline V gene, CDR1 is KGHSH and CDR2 is LQKENI. For the CDR3, the DNA is TGTGCCAGTCGGGGACAACTCAGCTCTGGAAACACCATATATTTT. It translates to CASRGQLSSGNTIYF.

In DNA form, the CDR3 reads TGTGCCAGCAGCCTCCTTTCGCCCGCCGGGACAGGGGAGGAGCAGTACTTC. Its translation is CASSLLSPAGTGEEQYF. The V call is TRBV3-1 (or the pseudogene TRBV3-2), the J call TRBJ2-7, with 10 bases aligning to TRBD1. V lost 4 bases and J lost 7; bases outside the gene matches: 16. Germline loops: CDR1 LGHDT, CDR2 YNNKEL (reference sequence). The CDR3 extends over 17 amino acids.

The J gene is TRBJ1-5, the V gene TRBV24-1, with D tentatively TRBD1 (5 bases). V lost 3 bases and J lost 5, with 10 bases in between. The CDR3 is 14 amino acids. Per the germline V gene, CDR1 is KGHDR and CDR2 is SFDVKD. CDR3 nucleotide sequence: TGTGCCACCAGTGATCAGGGAGGGCATCAGCCCCAGCATTTT. It codes for CATSDQGGHQPQHF.

The rearrangement links TRBV5-1 to TRBJ1-5, with unresolved D. The V end was cut by 4 bases, the J end by 0 bases, with 11 bases between. The germline CDR1 and CDR2 sequences are SGHRS and YFSETQ. CDR3 length: 15 amino acids. The DNA of the CDR3 is TGCGCCAGCAGCCACGACAACCCTAGCAATCAGCCCCAGCATTTT. As protein: CASSHDNPSNQPQHF.

V usage is TRBV10-3 and J usage is TRBJ2-7; the match to TRBD2 covers 7 bases. Losses at the gene ends were 2 bases for V and 3 bases for J; bases not matched to a gene: 1. CDR1 is ENHRY and CDR2 is SYGVKD in the germline V gene. This CDR3 has 13 amino acids. The CDR3 is CAISEGLVYEQYF. The CDR3 DNA is TGTGCCATCAGTGAGGGACTAGTCTACGAGCAGTACTTC.